Following are 32 T cell receptor beta chains from one sample sequenced in a study of cytomegalovirus exposure and HLA in healthy donors. PCR used 60 Vbeta primers and 13 Jbeta primers. This table comes from immunoSEQ multiplex PCR, and its TCRdb copy is limited to in-frame clones, with some not included. Its listing shows around 190,000 clones. The sequenced material came from PBMCs. Receptors were obtained from a woman in her 30s in good health and CMV-seropositive.

J is TRBJ2-5 and V is TRBV7-2; 16 bases map to TRBD2. V lost 5 bases to trimming and J lost 4 bases; unmatched junction nucleotides: 10. Looked up from germline, CDR1 is SGHTA and CDR2 is FQGNSA. The CDR3 spans 18 residues. CDR3 sequence (DNA): TGTGCCAGCAGCGTAAGGGGACTAGCGGGGGGGAAAGGAGAGACCCAGTACTTC. This sequence encodes CASSVRGLAGGKGETQYF. Complete variable domain (other parts from reference TRBV7-2 and TRBJ2-5): GAGVSQSPSNKVTEKGKDVELRCDPISGHTALYWYRQSLGQGLEFLIYFQGNSAPDKSGLPSDRFSAERTGGSVSTLTIQRTQQEDSAVYLCASSVRGLAGGKGETQYFGPGTRLLVL.

The chain combines TRBV19 with TRBJ1-1; unclear D gene. The V gene lost 7 bases and the J gene lost 4 bases, with 19 bases spanning the gap. There are 15 residues in the CDR3. In germline, CDR1 is LNHDA, CDR2 SQIVND (reference sequence). CDR3 sequence: CASTIHGRVGTEAFF. The CDR3 bases are TGTGCCAGTACCATACACGGGAGAGTGGGCACTGAAGCTTTCTTT.

For the CDR3, the DNA is TGTGCCAGCAGCTCAAACAATGAGCAGTTCTTC. Its translation is CASSSNNEQFF. J is TRBJ2-1 and V is TRBV11-3; no clear D. The CDR3 loop spans 11 amino acids. Germline CDR1 is SGHNT and CDR2 is YENEEA. Trimming shortened V by 4 bases and J by 5 bases, and 3 bases separated the two germline ends.

V usage is TRBV4-1 and J usage is TRBJ2-3; 7 nucleotides match TRBD1. The CDR3 runs to 14 residues. The germline V gene has CDR1 MGHRA and CDR2 YSYEKL. Unmatched junction bases numbered 3, after V lost 2 bases and J lost 4 bases. In DNA form, the CDR3 reads TGCGCCAGCAGCCAACTACAGGGGTCAGATACGCAGTATTTT. This sequence encodes CASSQLQGSDTQYF.

The chain couples TRBV6-6 to TRBJ2-6; D possibly corresponds to TRBD2 (7 bases). The CDR3 extends over 15 amino acids. Germline CDR1 and CDR2: MNHNY and SVGAGI (reference sequence). The CDR3 sequence: CGGSGTSSGANVLTF. In DNA, the CDR3 is TGTGGGGGGAGCGGGACAAGCTCTGGGGCCAACGTCCTGACTTTC.

V gene TRBV29-1 combines with J gene TRBJ1-2; D is ambiguous. CDR3 length equals 11 residues. Germline assignment: CDR1 SQVTM and CDR2 ANQGSEA. V lost 5 bases and J 6 bases, leaving 10 bases between the germline ends. CDR3 in amino acids: CSVTIGDGYTF. CDR3 bases: TGCAGCGTTACGATCGGGGATGGCTACACCTTC.

This chain joins TRBV4-3 and TRBJ2-7, with 10 bases lining up with TRBD2. CDR1 and CDR2 from the germline V gene are LGHNA and YSLEER. V lost 0 bases, J lost 2 bases, and 4 bases stayed unmatched. The CDR3 has 16 amino acids. The CDR3 DNA reads TGCGCCAGCAGCCAAGAGTGGACTAGCGGCACCTACGAGCAGTACTTC. Amino acids: CASSQEWTSGTYEQYF.

The rearrangement uses TRBV28 and TRBJ1-4; 7 nucleotides line up with TRBD1. The trim removed 7 bases at V and 2 bases at J, leaving 1 base unmatched. CDR1 is MDHEN and CDR2 is SYDVKM in the germline V gene. The CDR3 has 13 amino acids. CDR3 nucleotide sequence: TGTGCCAGCATAGGGGGCACTAATGAAAAACTGTTTTTT. It yields the protein CASIGGTNEKLFF. The variable domain in full, completed from reference TRBV28 and TRBJ1-4, reads DVKVTQSSRYLVKRTGEKVFLECVQDMDHENMFWYRQDPGLGLRLIYFSYDVKMKEKGDIPEGYSVSREKKERFSLILESASTNQTSMYLCASIGGTNEKLFFGSGTQLSVL.

For this clone: The CDR3 does not close with the conserved phenylalanine or tryptophan, likely indicating a read error. The chain recombines TRBV2 with TRBJ1-2; D unresolved. The CDR3 spans 15 residues. V was clipped by 4 bases and J by 7 bases, with 19 bases between them. Germline V gives CDR1 SNHLY, CDR2 FYNNEI. CDR3 amino acids: CASSAKIAGSGGYTS. Written as DNA, the CDR3 is TGTGCCAGCAGTGCCAAAATCGCCGGGAGCGGTGGCTACACCTCC.

The chain employs TRBV10-2 and TRBJ2-7, with 13 bases matching TRBD2. The V segment lost 4 bases and the J segment 4 bases; nucleotides outside the gene matches: 7. CDR1 and CDR2 (germline): WSHSY, SAAADI. CDR3 length: 16 residues. CDR3 residues: CASSGWTSGSLYEQYF. The DNA of the CDR3 is TGCGCCAGCAGTGGTTGGACTAGCGGGAGTCTATACGAGCAGTACTTC.

This chain joins TRBV2 and TRBJ2-3; D is unclear. V lost 4 bases, J lost 1 base, and 9 bases lay in between. There are 14 residues in the CDR3. CDR1 and CDR2 (germline): SNHLY, FYNNEI. The CDR3 spells CASSVIYGTDTQYF. CDR3 DNA sequence: TGTGCCAGCAGTGTTATCTACGGCACAGATACGCAGTATTTT.

The CDR3 spells CASSPTIGQGMNTEAFF. The CDR3 DNA is TGTGCCAGCAGCCCCACCATAGGACAGGGCATGAACACTGAAGCTTTCTTT. This chain joins TRBV7-9 and TRBJ1-1; 8 bases agree with TRBD1. CDR3 length: 17 residues. V trimming: 5 bases; J trimming: 0 bases; junction bases outside the gene matches: 11. The germline V gene has CDR1 SEHNR and CDR2 FQNEAQ (reference sequence). The variable domain in full, with the rest retrieved from reference TRBV7-9 and TRBJ1-1, is DTGVSQNPRHKITKRGQNVTFRCDPISEHNRLYWYRQTLGQGPEFLTYFQNEAQLEKSRLLSDRFSAERPKGSFSTLEIQRTEQGDSAMYLCASSPTIGQGMNTEAFFGQGTRLTVV.

This chain uses TRBV5-8 with TRBJ1-1; weak D call: TRBD1 (5 bases). Germline V gives CDR1 SGHTS, CDR2 YDEGEE. V lost 2 bases to trimming and J lost 1 base, with 12 bases between them. This CDR3 is 15 amino acids long. The CDR3 DNA reads TGTGCCAGCAGCTTTGCAGGGTGGAGGAACACTGAAGCTTTCTTT. This gives the protein CASSFAGWRNTEAFF.

The chain recombines TRBV11-2 with TRBJ1-1; unclear D gene. V lost 5 bases, J lost 7 bases, and 17 bases lay in between. Germline CDR1 is SGHAT and CDR2 is FQNNGV. The CDR3 extends over 14 amino acids. The chain's CDR3 is CASSPTLRGSEAFF. CDR3 nucleotides: TGTGCCAGCAGCCCCACCTTAAGAGGAAGTGAAGCTTTCTTT.

The chain uses TRBV11-2 and TRBJ1-2, with 9 bases aligning to TRBD1. CDR1 and CDR2 (germline): SGHAT, FQNNGV. With V trimmed by 6 bases and J by 3 bases, 8 bases remained unmatched. CDR3 length equals 15 residues. This CDR3 is CASRRPGQGDYGYTF. The CDR3 coding sequence is TGTGCCAGCAGGAGACCGGGACAGGGTGACTATGGCTACACCTTC. Combining the CDR3 with reference TRBV11-2 and TRBJ1-2 gives the whole variable domain EAGVAQSPRYKIIEKRQSVAFWCNPISGHATLYWYQQILGQGPKLLIQFQNNGVVDDSQLPKDRFSAERLKGVDSTLKIQPAKLEDSAVYLCASRRPGQGDYGYTFGSGTRLTVV.

This sequence joins TRBV27 and TRBJ1-2; 7 bases agree with TRBD1. Losses at the gene ends were 5 bases for V and 0 bases for J; bases not matched to a gene: 3. CDR1 MNHEY and CDR2 SMNVEV come from the germline V gene (reference sequence). This CDR3 spans 14 amino acids. CDR3 DNA: TGTGCCAGCAGTCGGACAGGTTCTAACTATGGCTACACCTTC. Translating it yields CASSRTGSNYGYTF.

The chain is built from TRBV7-2 and TRBJ1-2, with D possibly TRBD1 on 6 matching bases. The V and J ends lost 2 bases and 7 bases respectively, with 11 bases between them. Germline V gene data show CDR1 as SGHTA and CDR2 as FQGNSA. The CDR3 spans 13 residues. CDR3: CASSLKAGAGYTF. The CDR3 DNA follows: TGTGCCAGCAGCTTAAAGGCAGGGGCTGGCTACACCTTC. Together with reference TRBV7-2 and TRBJ1-2, the CDR3 gives the full variable domain: GAGVSQSPSNKVTEKGKDVELRCDPISGHTALYWYRQSLGQGLEFLIYFQGNSAPDKSGLPSDRFSAERTGGSVSTLTIQRTQQEDSAVYLCASSLKAGAGYTFGSGTRLTVV.

The chain joins TRBV5-6 to TRBJ2-2, with 11 nucleotides matching TRBD2. The germline V gene encodes CDR1 SGHDT and CDR2 YYEEEE. The CDR3 sequence is 17 residues long. V was pared by 4 bases and J by 8 bases, with 13 bases of the junction left unmatched. CDR3 sequence reads: CASSKRTSGHGGGELFF. In nucleotides, the CDR3 is TGTGCCAGCAGCAAGAGGACTAGCGGGCACGGAGGGGGGGAGCTGTTTTTT. Variable domain in full (rest from reference TRBV5-6 and TRBJ2-2): DAGVTQSPTHLIKTRGQQVTLRCSPKSGHDTVSWYQQALGQGPQFIFQYYEEEERQRGNFPDRFSGHQFPNYSSELNVNALLLGDSALYLCASSKRTSGHGGGELFFGEGSRLTVL.

This rearrangement joins TRBV18 to TRBJ2-1; TRBD1 aligns across 10 bases. This CDR3 comprises 16 residues. The J segment lost 7 bases and the V segment lost 3 bases, leaving 9 bases of the junction unmatched. CDR1 is KGHSH, CDR2 LQKENI, per germline. CDR3 sequence reads: CASSPNRDRGGNEQFF. The CDR3 DNA sequence: TGTGCCAGCTCACCGAACCGGGACAGGGGTGGTAATGAGCAGTTCTTC.

V gene TRBV6-1 combines with J gene TRBJ1-2; D perhaps matches TRBD1 (6 bases). There are 14 residues in the CDR3. Germline CDR1 MNHNS, CDR2 SASEGT. V shed 2 bases and J shed 8 bases, with 15 bases lying between them. The CDR3: CASSETVGGRGYTF. Here the CDR3 DNA reads TGTGCCAGCAGTGAAACGGTAGGGGGACGCGGCTACACCTTC.

The CDR3 DNA is TGTGCCAGCAGTTACCCAGGGCATGCAACTAATGAAAAACTGTTTTTT. Amino acids: CASSYPGHATNEKLFF. The rearrangement joins TRBV28 to TRBJ1-4; possibly TRBD1 for D (5 bases). With 4 bases removed from V and 0 bases from J, the gap between germline ends came to 12 bases. Germline V lookup: CDR1 MDHEN, CDR2 SYDVKM. The CDR3 is 16 amino acids. Looking up the rest from reference TRBV28 and TRBJ1-4 gives the full variable domain: DVKVTQSSRYLVKRTGEKVFLECVQDMDHENMFWYRQDPGLGLRLIYFSYDVKMKEKGDIPEGYSVSREKKERFSLILESASTNQTSMYLCASSYPGHATNEKLFFGSGTQLSVL.

The gene calls are TRBV19 and TRBJ1-1, with TRBD1 matching 7 bases. The CDR3 consists of 15 residues. Germline V gene data show CDR1 as LNHDA and CDR2 as SQIVND (reference sequence). Trimming at V came to 7 bases and at J to 0 bases, leaving 8 bases not matched to a gene. CDR3 protein: CASKEGQFMNTEAFF. CDR3 in DNA: TGTGCCAGTAAGGAGGGACAGTTCATGAACACTGAAGCTTTCTTT.

This chain uses TRBV14 with TRBJ2-1; TRBD2 matches 15 bases. The germline V gene encodes CDR1 SGHDN and CDR2 FVKESK. V shed 1 base and J 6 bases; nucleotides not matched to a gene: 10. CDR3 length: 19 amino acids. The CDR3 region is CASSQGVGLAGGSLNEQFF. In DNA form, the CDR3 reads TGTGCCAGCAGCCAAGGAGTGGGACTAGCGGGGGGCTCCCTCAATGAGCAGTTCTTC.

The V call is TRBV5-1, the J call TRBJ1-1; possibly TRBD1 for D (6 bases). V lost 0 bases and J lost 3, with 9 bases in between. From germline, CDR1 is SGHRS and CDR2 YFSETQ. This CDR3 comprises 14 residues. The CDR3 here is CASSLVAGDTEAFF. CDR3 in DNA: TGCGCCAGCAGCTTGGTGGCAGGGGACACTGAAGCTTTCTTT.

The chain recombines TRBV10-3 with TRBJ1-1, with D possibly TRBD1 on 5 matching bases. CDR3 length: 14 residues. The V end was cut by 6 bases, the J end by 1 base, with 12 bases between. Per germline, CDR1 ENHRY and CDR2 SYGVKD. This CDR3 reads CAIRRQGSNTEAFF. In DNA, the CDR3 is TGTGCCATCAGGAGGCAGGGATCGAACACTGAAGCTTTCTTT.

A word on this clone: Within the sample, other DNA sequences also encode this same CDR3. The chain links TRBV19 to TRBJ1-5, with D unclear. Germline V gene sequence: CDR1 LNHDA, CDR2 SQIVND (reference sequence). This CDR3 is 13 amino acids long. V was pared by 5 bases and J by 4 bases, with 9 bases between. As DNA, the CDR3 is TGTGCCAGTAGTCCAGGATTTAATCAGCCCCAGCATTTT. Its protein is CASSPGFNQPQHF. The entire variable domain, with the rest obtained from reference TRBV19 and TRBJ1-5, is as follows: DGGITQSPKYLFRKEGQNVTLSCEQNLNHDAMYWYRQDPGQGLRLIYYSQIVNDFQKGDIAEGYSVSREKKESFPLTVTSAQKNPTAFYLCASSPGFNQPQHFGDGTRLSIL.

CDR3 in DNA: TGTGCCAGCAGCTCACAGCCGAACACTGAAGCTTTCTTT. This gives the protein CASSSQPNTEAFF. This rearrangement joins TRBV7-2 to TRBJ1-1; D remains unclear. The CDR3 has 13 amino acids. Germline values: CDR1 SGHTA, CDR2 FQGNSA. V lost 4 bases to trimming and J lost 1 base, with 7 bases between them.

The chain links TRBV9 to TRBJ2-5; TRBD2 matches at 8 bases. CDR1 and CDR2 from the germline V gene are SGDLS and YYNGEE. J lost 5 bases, V lost 3 bases, and 12 bases had no gene match. The CDR3 loop spans 16 amino acids. CDR3: CASSGTLGLGTETQYF. In DNA, the CDR3 is TGTGCCAGCAGCGGAACCTTGGGACTAGGAACGGAGACCCAGTACTTC. Looking up the rest from reference TRBV9 and TRBJ2-5 gives the full variable domain: DSGVTQTPKHLITATGQRVTLRCSPRSGDLSVYWYQQSLDQGLQFLIQYYNGEERAKGNILERFSAQQFPDLHSELNLSSLELGDSALYFCASSGTLGLGTETQYFGPGTRLLVL.

V is TRBV7-2 and J is TRBJ2-2; 9 nucleotides align to TRBD2. J was trimmed by 2 bases and V by 5 bases; bases with no gene match: 6. CDR1 and CDR2 (germline): SGHTA, FQGNSA. The CDR3 runs to 16 residues. In DNA, the CDR3 is TGTGCCAGCAGCCCCCTAGCGGGACTAAACACCGGGGAGCTGTTTTTT. Encoded protein: CASSPLAGLNTGELFF.

V gene TRBV5-4 combines with J gene TRBJ2-3; 12 bases are a match to TRBD2. The CDR3 runs 16 residues. Germline V gene lookup returns CDR1 SGHNT and CDR2 YYREEE (reference sequence). Germline trimming cut 4 bases from V and 3 bases from J; bases unmatched to any gene: 6. The CDR3 sequence is CASSAGLAGLTDTQYF. The CDR3, as DNA: TGTGCCAGCAGCGCAGGACTAGCGGGGCTGACAGATACGCAGTATTTT.

The chain is built from TRBV11-2 and TRBJ2-5, with D maybe TRBD2 (6 bases). Trimming pared 4 bases from V and 9 bases from J, leaving 12 bases between. Germline V CDR1 and CDR2: SGHAT, FQNNGV. This CDR3 region has 12 residues. Here the CDR3 reads CASSSFRDSQYF. Written as DNA, the CDR3 is TGTGCCAGCAGCTCATTCCGGGACTCCCAGTACTTC.

The chain combines TRBV7-9 with TRBJ2-3; 11 positions agree with TRBD1. CDR3 length: 17 residues. After removal of 0 bases from V and 3 bases from J, the junction contained 5 bases not matched to a gene. Germline values: CDR1 SEHNR, CDR2 FQNEAQ (reference sequence). In DNA, the CDR3 is TGTGCCAGCAGCTTAGCCTTGGGGACAGGGGGGACAGATACGCAGTATTTT. Its translation is CASSLALGTGGTDTQYF. Drawing the rest from reference TRBV7-9 and TRBJ2-3, the complete variable domain is DTGVSQNPRHKITKRGQNVTFRCDPISEHNRLYWYRQTLGQGPEFLTYFQNEAQLEKSRLLSDRFSAERPKGSFSTLEIQRTEQGDSAMYLCASSLALGTGGTDTQYFGPGTRLTVL.